This T cell receptor (beta chain) was observed in a study of blood T cell repertoires in COVID-19. TCRdb's table, derived via immunoSEQ multiplex PCR, lists solely in-frame clones and lacks some. The sample contains over 400,000 clones, more than 80% of which appear only once. V was clipped by 6 bases and J by 7 bases, with 15 bases between them. The CDR3 is 13 amino acids. The genes are TRBV12-3 or TRBV12-4 and TRBJ1-2, with TRBD1 as a possible D gene (5 bases). The source of this sequence is a woman in her twenties or thirties with active or convalescent COVID-19. What was sequenced was peripheral blood. CDR3 bases: TGTGCCAGCAGACCGACAGACGGTGGTGGCTACACCTTC. This translates into CASRPTDGGGYTF.